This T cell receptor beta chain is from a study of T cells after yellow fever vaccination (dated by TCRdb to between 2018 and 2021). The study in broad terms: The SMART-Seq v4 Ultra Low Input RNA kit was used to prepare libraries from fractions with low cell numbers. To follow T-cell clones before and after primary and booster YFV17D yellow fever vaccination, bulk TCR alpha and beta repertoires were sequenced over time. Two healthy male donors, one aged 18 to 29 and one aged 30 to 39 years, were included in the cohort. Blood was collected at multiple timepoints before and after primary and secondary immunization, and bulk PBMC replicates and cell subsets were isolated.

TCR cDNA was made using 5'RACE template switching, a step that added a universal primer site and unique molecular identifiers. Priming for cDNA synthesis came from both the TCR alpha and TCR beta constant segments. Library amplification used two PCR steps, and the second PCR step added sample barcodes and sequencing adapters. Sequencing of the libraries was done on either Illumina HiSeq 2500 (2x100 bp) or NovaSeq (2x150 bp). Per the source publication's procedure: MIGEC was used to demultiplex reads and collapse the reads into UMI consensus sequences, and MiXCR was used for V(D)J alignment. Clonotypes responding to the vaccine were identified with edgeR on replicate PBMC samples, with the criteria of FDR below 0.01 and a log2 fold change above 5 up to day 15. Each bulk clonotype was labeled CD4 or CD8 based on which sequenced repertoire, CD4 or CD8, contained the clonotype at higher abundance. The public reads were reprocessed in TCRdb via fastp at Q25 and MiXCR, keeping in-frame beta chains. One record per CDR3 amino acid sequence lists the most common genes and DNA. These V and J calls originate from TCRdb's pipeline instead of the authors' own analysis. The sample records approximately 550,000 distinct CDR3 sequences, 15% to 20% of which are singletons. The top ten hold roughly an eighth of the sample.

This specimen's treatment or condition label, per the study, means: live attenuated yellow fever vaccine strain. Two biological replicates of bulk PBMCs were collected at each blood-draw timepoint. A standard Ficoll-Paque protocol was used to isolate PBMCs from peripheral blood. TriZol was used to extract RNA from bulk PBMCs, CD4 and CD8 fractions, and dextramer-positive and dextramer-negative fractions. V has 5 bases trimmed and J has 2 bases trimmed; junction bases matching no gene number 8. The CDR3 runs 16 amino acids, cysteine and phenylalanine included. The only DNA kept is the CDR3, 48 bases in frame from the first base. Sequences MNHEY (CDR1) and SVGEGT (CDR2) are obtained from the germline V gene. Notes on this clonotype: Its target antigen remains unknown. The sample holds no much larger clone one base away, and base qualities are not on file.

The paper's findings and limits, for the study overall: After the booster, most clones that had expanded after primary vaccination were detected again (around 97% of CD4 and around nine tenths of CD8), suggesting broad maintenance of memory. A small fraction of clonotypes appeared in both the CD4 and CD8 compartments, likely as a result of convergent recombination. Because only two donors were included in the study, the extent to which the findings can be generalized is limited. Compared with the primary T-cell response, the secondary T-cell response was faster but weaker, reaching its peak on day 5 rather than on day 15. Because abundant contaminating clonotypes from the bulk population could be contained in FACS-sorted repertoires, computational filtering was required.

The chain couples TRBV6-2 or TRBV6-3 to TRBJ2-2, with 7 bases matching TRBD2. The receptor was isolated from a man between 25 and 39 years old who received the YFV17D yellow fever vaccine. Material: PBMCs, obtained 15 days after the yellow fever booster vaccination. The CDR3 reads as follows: CASSATSVFNTGELFF. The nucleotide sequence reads TGTGCCAGCAGTGCAACTAGCGTATTTAACACCGGGGAGCTGTTTTTT.